The TCR beta chain under discussion was sequenced for a study of blood T cell repertoires in COVID-19. Looking at the study overall: Acute and convalescent COVID-19 specimens originated in the United States, Italy and Spain. Nucleic acid was either cDNA or gDNA, and it came from T cells, B-cell-depleted T cells, or PBMCs.

Repertoires were generated with immunoSEQ multiplex PCR, while TCRdb's copy carries only in-frame clones and drops some. The data hold about 89,000 clones, with around 88% observed a single time. This CDR3 is built from 15 residues. The V gene lost 4 bases and the J gene lost 8 bases, with 21 bases spanning the gap. The germline CDR1 and CDR2 sequences are SGHRS and YFSETQ. The sample was peripheral blood. The chain carries TRBV5-1 and TRBJ1-2; weak D call: TRBD1 (6 bases). The TCR was taken from a man in his fifties or sixties with acute or convalescent COVID-19. The chain's CDR3 is CASSPGIVLQGGYTF. The DNA for the CDR3 is TGCGCCAGCAGCCCGGGGATAGTCCTACAGGGCGGCTACACCTTC.